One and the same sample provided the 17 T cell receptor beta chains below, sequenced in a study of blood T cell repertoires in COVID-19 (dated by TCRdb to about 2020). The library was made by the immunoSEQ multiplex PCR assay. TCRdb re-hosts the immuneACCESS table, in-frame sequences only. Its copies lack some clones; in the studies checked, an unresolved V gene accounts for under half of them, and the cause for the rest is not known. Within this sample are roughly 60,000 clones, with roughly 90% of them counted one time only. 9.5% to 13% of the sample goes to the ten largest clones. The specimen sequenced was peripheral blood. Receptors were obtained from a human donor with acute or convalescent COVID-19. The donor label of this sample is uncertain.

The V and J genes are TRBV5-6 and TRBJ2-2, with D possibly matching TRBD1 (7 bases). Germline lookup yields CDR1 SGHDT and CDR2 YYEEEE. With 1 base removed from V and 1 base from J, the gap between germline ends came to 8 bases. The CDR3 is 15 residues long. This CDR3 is CASSLQGGNTGELFF. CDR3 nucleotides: TGTGCCAGCAGCTTGCAGGGGGGGAACACCGGGGAGCTGTTTTTT. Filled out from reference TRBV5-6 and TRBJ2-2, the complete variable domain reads DAGVTQSPTHLIKTRGQQVTLRCSPKSGHDTVSWYQQALGQGPQFIFQYYEEEERQRGNFPDRFSGHQFPNYSSELNVNALLLGDSALYLCASSLQGGNTGELFFGEGSRLTVL.

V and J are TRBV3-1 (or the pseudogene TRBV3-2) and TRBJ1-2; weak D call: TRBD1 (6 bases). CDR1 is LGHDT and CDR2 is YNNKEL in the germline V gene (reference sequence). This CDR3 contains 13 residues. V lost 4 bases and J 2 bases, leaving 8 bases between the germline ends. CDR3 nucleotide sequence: TGTGCCAGCAGCCGAGGACAGAACTATGGCTACACCTTC. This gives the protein CASSRGQNYGYTF.

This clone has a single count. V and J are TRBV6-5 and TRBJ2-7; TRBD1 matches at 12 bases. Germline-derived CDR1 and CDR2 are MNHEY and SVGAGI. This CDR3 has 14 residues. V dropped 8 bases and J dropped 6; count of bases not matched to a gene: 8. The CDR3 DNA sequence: TGTGCCAGCCAGGGGGACAGGGGGCTTACCGAGCAGTACGTC. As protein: CASQGDRGLTEQYV.

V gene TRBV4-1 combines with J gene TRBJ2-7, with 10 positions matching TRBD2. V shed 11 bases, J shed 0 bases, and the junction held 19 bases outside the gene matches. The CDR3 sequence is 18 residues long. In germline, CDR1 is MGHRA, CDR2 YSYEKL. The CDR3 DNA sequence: TGCGCCCGTTGGCTGCCCTTAGCGGGGGGCCCCCCCTCCTACGAGCAGTACGTC. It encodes CARWLPLAGGPPSYEQYV.

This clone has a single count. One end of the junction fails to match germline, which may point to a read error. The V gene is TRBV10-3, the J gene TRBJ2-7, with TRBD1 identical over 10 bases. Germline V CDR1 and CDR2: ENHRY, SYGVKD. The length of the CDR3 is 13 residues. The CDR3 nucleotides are TGTGCCATCAGTGAGTTAGGACAGGGGGTACTTAACTTC. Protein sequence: CAISELGQGVLNF.

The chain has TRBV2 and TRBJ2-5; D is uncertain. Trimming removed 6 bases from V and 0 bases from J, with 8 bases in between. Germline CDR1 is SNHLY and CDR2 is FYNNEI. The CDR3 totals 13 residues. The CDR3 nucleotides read TGTGCCAGCAGCCAAGACTACCAAGAGACCCAGTACTTC. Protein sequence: CASSQDYQETQYF.

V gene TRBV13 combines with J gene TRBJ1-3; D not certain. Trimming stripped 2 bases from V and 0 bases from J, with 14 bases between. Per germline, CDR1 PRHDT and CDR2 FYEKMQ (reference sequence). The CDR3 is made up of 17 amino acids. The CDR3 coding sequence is TGTGCCAGCAGCTTAAAGCCAAAAGCCTACTCTGGAAACACCATATATTTT. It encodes CASSLKPKAYSGNTIYF.

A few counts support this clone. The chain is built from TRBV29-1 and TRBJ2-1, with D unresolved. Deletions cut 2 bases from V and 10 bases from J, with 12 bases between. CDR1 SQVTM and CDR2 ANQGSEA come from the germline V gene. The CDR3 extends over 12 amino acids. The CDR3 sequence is CSVEIVRQEQFF. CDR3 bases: TGCAGCGTTGAAATTGTGCGGCAGGAGCAGTTCTTC.

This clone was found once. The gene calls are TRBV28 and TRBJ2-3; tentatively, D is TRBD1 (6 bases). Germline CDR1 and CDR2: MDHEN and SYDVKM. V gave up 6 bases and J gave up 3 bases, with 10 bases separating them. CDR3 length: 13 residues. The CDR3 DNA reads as TGTGCCAGCAGAGGGGGTGGAACAGATACGCAGTATTTT. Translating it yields CASRGGGTDTQYF.

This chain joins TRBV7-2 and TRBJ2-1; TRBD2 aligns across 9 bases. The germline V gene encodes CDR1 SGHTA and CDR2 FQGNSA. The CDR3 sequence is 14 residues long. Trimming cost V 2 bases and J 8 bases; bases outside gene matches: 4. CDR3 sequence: CASSLMTSGDEQFF. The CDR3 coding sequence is TGTGCCAGCAGCTTAATGACTAGCGGCGATGAGCAGTTCTTC. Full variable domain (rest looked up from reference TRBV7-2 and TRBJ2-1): GAGVSQSPSNKVTEKGKDVELRCDPISGHTALYWYRQSLGQGLEFLIYFQGNSAPDKSGLPSDRFSAERTGGSVSTLTIQRTQQEDSAVYLCASSLMTSGDEQFFGPGTRLTVL.

The CDR3 here is CASSLPNSYEQYF. The CDR3 nucleotides are TGTGCCAGCAGCCTCCCAAACTCCTACGAGCAGTACTTC. The chain links TRBV3-1 (or the pseudogene TRBV3-2) to TRBJ2-7, with D unclear. The V gene lost 4 bases and the J gene lost 0 bases, with 7 bases spanning the gap. This CDR3 has 13 amino acids. CDR1 and CDR2 (germline): LGHDT, YNNKEL (reference sequence).

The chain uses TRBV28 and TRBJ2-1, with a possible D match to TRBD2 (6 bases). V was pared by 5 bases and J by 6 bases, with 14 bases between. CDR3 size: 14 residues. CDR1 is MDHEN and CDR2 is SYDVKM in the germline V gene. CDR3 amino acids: CASSIRLVSNEQFF. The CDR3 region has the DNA TGTGCCAGCAGTATCCGACTAGTCAGCAATGAGCAGTTCTTC.

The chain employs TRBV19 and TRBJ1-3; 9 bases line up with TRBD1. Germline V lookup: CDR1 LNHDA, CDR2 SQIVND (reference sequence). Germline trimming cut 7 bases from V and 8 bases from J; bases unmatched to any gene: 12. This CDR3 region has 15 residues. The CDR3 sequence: CASNPGQGKVDTIYF. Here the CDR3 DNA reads TGTGCCAGTAACCCCGGACAGGGGAAGGTGGACACCATATATTTT.

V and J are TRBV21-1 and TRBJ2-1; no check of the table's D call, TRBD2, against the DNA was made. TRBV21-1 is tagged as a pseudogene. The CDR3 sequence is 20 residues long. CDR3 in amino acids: CASSNRQGTSGVSSYNEQFF. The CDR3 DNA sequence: TGTGCCAGCAGCAATAGACAGGGGACTAGCGGAGTCAGCTCCTACAATGAGCAGTTCTTC.

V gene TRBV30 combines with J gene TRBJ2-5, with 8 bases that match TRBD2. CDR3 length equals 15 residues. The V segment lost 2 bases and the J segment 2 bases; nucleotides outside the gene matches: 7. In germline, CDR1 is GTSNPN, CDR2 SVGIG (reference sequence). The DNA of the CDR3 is TGTGCCTGGAGTATACCGGGGGGGAATCAAGAGACCCAGTACTTC. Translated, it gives CAWSIPGGNQETQYF. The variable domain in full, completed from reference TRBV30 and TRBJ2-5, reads SQTIHQWPATLVQPVGSPLSLECTVEGTSNPNLYWYRQAAGRGLQLLFYSVGIGQISSEVPQNLSASRPQDRQFILSSKKLLLSDSGFYLCAWSIPGGNQETQYFGPGTRLLVL.

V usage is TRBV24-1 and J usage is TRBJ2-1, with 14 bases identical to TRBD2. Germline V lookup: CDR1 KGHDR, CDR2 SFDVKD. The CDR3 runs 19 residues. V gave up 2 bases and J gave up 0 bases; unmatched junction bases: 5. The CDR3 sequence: CATSDSGTSGGSSYNEQFF. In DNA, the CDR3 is TGTGCCACCAGTGATTCCGGGACTAGCGGGGGAAGCTCCTACAATGAGCAGTTCTTC.

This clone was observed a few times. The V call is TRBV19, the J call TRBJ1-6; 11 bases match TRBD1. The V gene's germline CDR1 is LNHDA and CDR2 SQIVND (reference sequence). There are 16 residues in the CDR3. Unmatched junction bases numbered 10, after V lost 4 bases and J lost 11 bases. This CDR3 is CASSTRTGGALPPLHF. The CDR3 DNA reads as TGTGCCAGTAGTACCCGGACAGGGGGCGCTTTACCACCCCTCCACTTT.